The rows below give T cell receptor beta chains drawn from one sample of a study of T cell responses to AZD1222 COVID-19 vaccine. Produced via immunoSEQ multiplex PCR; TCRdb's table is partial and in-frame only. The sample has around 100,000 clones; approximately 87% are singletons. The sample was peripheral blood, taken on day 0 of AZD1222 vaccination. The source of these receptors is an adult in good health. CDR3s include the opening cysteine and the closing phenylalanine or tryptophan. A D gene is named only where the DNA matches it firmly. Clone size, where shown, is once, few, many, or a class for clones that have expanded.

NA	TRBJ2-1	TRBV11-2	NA	CASSGRTGTPRLGQFF	TGTGCCAGCAGCGGAAGAACCGGGACACCCCGTCTGGGGCAGTTCTTC
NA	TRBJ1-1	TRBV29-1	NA	CSVFEEGGAFF	TGCAGCGTTTTTGAGGAGGGGGGGGCTTTCTTT
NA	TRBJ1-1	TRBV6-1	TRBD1	CASSERTGAEAFF	TGTGCCAGCAGTGAAAGGACAGGGGCCGAAGCTTTCTTT
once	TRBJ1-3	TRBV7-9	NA	CASSSRLSSGNTIYF	TGTGCCAGCAGCTCGCGCCTCAGCTCTGGAAACACCATATATTTT
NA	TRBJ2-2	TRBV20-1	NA	CSASSVITASDTGELFF	TGCAGTGCTAGTTCGGTCATAACGGCTAGCGACACCGGGGAGCTGTTTTTT
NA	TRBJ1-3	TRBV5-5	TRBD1	CASSLKWTGLGNTIYF	TGTGCCAGCAGCTTGAAGTGGACAGGGTTGGGAAACACCATATATTTT
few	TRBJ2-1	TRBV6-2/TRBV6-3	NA	CASSSRNEQFF	TGTGCCAGCAGTTCGCGCAATGAGCAGTTCTTC
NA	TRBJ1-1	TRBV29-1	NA	CSGADPGDTEAFF	TGCAGCGGCGCGGATCCGGGGGACACTGAAGCTTTCTTT
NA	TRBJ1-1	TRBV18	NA	CACQVGQNTEAFF	TGTGCCTGCCAAGTAGGACAGAACACTGAAGCTTTCTTT
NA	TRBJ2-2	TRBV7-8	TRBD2	CASSRVGTSIAGELFF	TGTGCCAGCAGCCGAGTGGGGACTAGCATCGCCGGGGAGCTGTTTTTT
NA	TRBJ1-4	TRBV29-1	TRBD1	CSVGGTVNEKLFF	TGCAGCGTTGGTGGGACAGTGAATGAAAAACTGTTTTTT
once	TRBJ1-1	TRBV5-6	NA	CASSQSFTQAFF	TGTGCCAGCAGCCAAAGCTTCACGCAAGCTTTCTTT
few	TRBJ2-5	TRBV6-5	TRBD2	CASSYSLDGRGETQYF	TGTGCCAGCAGTTACTCGCTGGATGGGAGGGGAGAGACCCAGTACTTC
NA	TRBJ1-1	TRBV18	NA	CASSPAAGTEAFF	TGTGCCAGCTCACCCGCAGCAGGCACTGAAGCTTTCTTT
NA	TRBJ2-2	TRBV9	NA	CASSVDTGELFF	TGTGCCAGCAGCGTGGACACCGGGGAGCTGTTTTTT
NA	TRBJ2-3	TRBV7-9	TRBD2	CASSRRGLAGGPDTQYF	TGTGCCAGCAGCCGACGTGGACTAGCGGGGGGGCCAGATACGCAGTATTTT
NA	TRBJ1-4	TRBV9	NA	CASSVAGDPLEKLFF	TGTGCCAGCAGCGTAGCGGGGGACCCTCTGGAAAAACTGTTTTTT
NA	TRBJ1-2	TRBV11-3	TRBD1	CASSYAGTGGAYGYTF	TGTGCCAGCAGTTACGCCGGGACAGGGGGCGCTTATGGCTACACCTTC
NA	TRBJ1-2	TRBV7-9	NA	CASRKGDNYGYTF	TGTGCCAGCAGAAAGGGGGACAACTATGGCTACACCTTC
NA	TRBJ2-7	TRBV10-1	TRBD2	CASKKSLAGPLLSYEQYF	TGCGCCAGCAAAAAGTCACTAGCGGGACCACTACTCTCCTACGAGCAGTACTTC
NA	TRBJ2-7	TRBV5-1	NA	CASSWTQEGVGEQYF	TGCGCCAGCAGCTGGACCCAGGAAGGGGTAGGGGAGCAGTACTTC
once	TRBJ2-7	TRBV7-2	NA	CASSPTLRDGSYEQYF	TGTGCCAGCAGCCCTACTCTCCGGGACGGATCCTACGAGCAGTACTTC
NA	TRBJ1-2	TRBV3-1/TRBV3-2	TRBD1	CASSQGTGRFYGYTF	TGTGCCAGCAGCCAGGGGACAGGGAGGTTTTATGGCTACACCTTC
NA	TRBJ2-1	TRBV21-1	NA	CASSKARETPWFEQFF	TGTGCCAGCAGCAAAGCGCGGGAGACCCCCTGGTTTGAGCAGTTCTTC
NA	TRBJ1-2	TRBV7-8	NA	CASSLAGDLNYGYTF	TGTGCCAGCAGCTTAGCAGGGGACCTTAACTATGGCTACACCTTC
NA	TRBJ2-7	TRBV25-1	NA	CASSTTVPPYEQYF	TGTGCCAGCAGTACGACAGTACCTCCCTACGAGCAGTACTTC